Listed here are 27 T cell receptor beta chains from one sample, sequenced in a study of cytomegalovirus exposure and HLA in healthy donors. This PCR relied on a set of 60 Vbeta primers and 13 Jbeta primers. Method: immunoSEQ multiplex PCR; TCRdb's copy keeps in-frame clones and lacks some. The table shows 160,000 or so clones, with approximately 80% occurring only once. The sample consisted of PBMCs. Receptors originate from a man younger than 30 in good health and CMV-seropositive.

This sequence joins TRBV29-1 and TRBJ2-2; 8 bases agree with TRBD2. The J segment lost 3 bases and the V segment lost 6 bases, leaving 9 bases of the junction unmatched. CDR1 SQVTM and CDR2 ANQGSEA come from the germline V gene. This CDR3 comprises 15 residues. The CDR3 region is CSVAGTSVYTGELFF. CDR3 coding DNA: TGCAGCGTCGCTGGGACTAGTGTATACACCGGGGAGCTGTTTTTT.

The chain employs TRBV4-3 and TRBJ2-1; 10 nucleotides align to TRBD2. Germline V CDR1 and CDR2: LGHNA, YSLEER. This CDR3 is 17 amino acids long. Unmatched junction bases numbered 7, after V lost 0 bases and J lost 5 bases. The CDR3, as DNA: TGCGCCAGCAGCCAAGATTTAAGGACTAGCGGAAACAATGAGCAGTTCTTC. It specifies CASSQDLRTSGNNEQFF.

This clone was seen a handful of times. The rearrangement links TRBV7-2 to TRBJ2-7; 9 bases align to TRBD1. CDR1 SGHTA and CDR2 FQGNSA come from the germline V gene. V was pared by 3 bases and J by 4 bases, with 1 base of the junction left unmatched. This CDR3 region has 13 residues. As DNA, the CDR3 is TGTGCCAGCAGCTTCGACAGGGGGTACGAGCAGTACTTC. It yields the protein CASSFDRGYEQYF.

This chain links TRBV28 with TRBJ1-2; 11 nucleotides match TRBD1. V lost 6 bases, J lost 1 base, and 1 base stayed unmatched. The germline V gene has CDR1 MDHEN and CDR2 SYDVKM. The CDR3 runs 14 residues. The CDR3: CASRGTGGNYGYTF. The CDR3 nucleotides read TGTGCCAGCAGAGGGACAGGGGGTAACTATGGCTACACCTTC.

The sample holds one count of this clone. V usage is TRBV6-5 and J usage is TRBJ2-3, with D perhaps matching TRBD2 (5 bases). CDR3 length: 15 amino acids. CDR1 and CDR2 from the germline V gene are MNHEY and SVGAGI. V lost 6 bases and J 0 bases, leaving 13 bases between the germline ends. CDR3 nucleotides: TGTGCCAGCAGAACAGACGGGATGAGCACAGATACGCAGTATTTT. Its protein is CASRTDGMSTDTQYF.

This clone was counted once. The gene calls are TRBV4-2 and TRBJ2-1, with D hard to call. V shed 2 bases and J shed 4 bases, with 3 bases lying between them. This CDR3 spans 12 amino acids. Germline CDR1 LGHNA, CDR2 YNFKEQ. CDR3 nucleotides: TGTGCCAGCAGCCAACAGTACAATGAGCAGTTCTTC. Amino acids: CASSQQYNEQFF.

The CDR3 DNA reads TGTGCCAGCAGCACACTAGAGGACCCCCAGGACCGTCAGTACTTC. Amino acids: CASSTLEDPQDRQYF. The V call is TRBV7-2, the J call TRBJ2-4; TRBD2 might be the D (5 bases). CDR3 length: 15 residues. V was shortened by 5 bases and J by 12 bases, with 23 bases between the two germline ends. CDR1 is SGHTA and CDR2 is FQGNSA in the germline V gene.

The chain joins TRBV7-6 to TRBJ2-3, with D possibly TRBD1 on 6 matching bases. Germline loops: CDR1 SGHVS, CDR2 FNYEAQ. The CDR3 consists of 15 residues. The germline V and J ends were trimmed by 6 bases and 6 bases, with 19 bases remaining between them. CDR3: CASREGVMGLDTQYF. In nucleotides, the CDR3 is TGTGCCAGCAGAGAGGGGGTCATGGGCTTGGATACGCAGTATTTT.

In DNA form, the CDR3 reads TGCGCCAGCAGCCAAGGTAGAAGGGGAGTGGGGGGGCCTTCCTACAATGAGCAGTTCTTC. This codes for CASSQGRRGVGGPSYNEQFF. The V and J genes are TRBV4-1 and TRBJ2-1; D is perhaps TRBD2 (7 bases). This CDR3 region has 20 residues. V lost 1 base and J lost 1, with 23 bases in between. The germline gives CDR1 MGHRA, CDR2 YSYEKL.

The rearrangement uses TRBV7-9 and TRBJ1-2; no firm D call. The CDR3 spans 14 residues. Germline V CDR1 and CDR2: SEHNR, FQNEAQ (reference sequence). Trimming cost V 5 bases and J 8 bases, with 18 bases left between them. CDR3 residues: CASSLDGTGGGYTF. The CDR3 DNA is TGTGCCAGCAGCCTAGACGGAACCGGAGGCGGCTACACCTTC.

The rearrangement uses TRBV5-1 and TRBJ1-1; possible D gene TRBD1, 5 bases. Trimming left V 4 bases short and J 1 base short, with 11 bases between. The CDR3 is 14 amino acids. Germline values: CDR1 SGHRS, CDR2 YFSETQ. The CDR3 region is CASSQYGQNTEAFF. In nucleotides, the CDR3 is TGCGCCAGCAGCCAATACGGACAGAACACTGAAGCTTTCTTT.

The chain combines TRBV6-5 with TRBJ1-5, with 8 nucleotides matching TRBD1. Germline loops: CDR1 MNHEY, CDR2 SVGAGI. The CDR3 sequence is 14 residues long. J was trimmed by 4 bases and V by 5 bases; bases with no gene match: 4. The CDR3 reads CASSPGQANQPQHF. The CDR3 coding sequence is TGTGCCAGCAGTCCGGGACAGGCTAATCAGCCCCAGCATTTT.

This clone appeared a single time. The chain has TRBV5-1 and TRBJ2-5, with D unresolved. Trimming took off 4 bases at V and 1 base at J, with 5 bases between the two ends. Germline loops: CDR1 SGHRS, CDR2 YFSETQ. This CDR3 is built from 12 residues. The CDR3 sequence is CASSISQETQYF. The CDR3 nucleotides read TGCGCCAGCAGCATATCCCAAGAGACCCAGTACTTC.

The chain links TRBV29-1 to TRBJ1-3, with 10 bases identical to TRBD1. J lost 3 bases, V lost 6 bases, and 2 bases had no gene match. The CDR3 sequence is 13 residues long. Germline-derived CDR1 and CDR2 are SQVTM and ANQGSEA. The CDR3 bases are TGCAGCGTGGGACAGGGGTTTGGAAACACCATATATTTT. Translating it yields CSVGQGFGNTIYF.

CDR3 DNA: TGTGCCAGCAGCCTTCGACAGGGGGCAGGGGCTTTCTTT. It is translated as CASSLRQGAGAFF. The gene calls are TRBV11-1 and TRBJ1-1; 10 nucleotides agree with TRBD1. The V gene end was trimmed by 5 bases and the J gene end by 11 bases; junction bases not matched to a gene: 8. Germline-derived CDR1 and CDR2 are SGHAT and FQDESV (reference sequence). CDR3 length: 13 amino acids.

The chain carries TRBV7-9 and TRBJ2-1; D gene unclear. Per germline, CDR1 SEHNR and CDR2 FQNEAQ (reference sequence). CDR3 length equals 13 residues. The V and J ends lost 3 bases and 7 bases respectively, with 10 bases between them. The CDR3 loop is CASSFVLTNEQFF. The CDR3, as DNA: TGTGCCAGCAGCTTTGTACTTACTAATGAGCAGTTCTTC.

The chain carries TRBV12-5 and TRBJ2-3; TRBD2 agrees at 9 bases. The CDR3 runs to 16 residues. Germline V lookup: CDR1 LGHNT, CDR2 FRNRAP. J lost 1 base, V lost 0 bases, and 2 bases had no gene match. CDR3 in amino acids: CASGLVIAGGTDTQYF. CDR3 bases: TGTGCTAGTGGTTTGGTAATAGCGGGGGGCACAGATACGCAGTATTTT.

The CDR3 protein is CASSLAASGGAMQTQYF. In DNA, the CDR3 is TGTGCCAGCAGCCTAGCTGCCTCAGGGGGCGCGATGCAGACCCAGTACTTC. The chain combines TRBV11-2 with TRBJ2-5, with 8 bases that match TRBD1. This CDR3 comprises 17 residues. Germline loops: CDR1 SGHAT, CDR2 FQNNGV. V was pared by 5 bases and J by 6 bases, with 17 bases of the junction left unmatched.

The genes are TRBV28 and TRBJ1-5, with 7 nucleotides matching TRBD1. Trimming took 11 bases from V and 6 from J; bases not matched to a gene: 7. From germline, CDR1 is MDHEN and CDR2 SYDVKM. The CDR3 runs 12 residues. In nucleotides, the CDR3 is TGTGCCGTCGAGGGGGCGCCTCAGCCCCAGCATTTT. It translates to CAVEGAPQPQHF.

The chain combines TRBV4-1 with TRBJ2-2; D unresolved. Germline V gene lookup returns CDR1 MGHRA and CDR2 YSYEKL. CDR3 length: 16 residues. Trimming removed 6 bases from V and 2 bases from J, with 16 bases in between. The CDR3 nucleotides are TGCGCCAGCAGGCCCCCTGGGCAGGTAAACACCGGGGAGCTGTTTTTT. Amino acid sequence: CASRPPGQVNTGELFF.

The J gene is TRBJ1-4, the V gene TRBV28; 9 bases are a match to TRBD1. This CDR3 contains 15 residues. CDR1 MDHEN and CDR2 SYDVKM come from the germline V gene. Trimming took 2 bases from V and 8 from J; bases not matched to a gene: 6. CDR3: CASSLTGTGSEKLFF. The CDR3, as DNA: TGTGCCAGCAGTTTAACTGGGACAGGGAGCGAAAAACTGTTTTTT.

DNA of the CDR3: TGTGCCTGGAGTGTACTCGGGTACGATGAAAAACTGTTTTTT. Encoded protein: CAWSVLGYDEKLFF. The V and J genes are TRBV30 and TRBJ1-4; no clear D. V lost 0 bases, J lost 6 bases, and 11 bases lay in between. The CDR3 loop spans 14 amino acids. In germline, CDR1 is GTSNPN, CDR2 SVGIG (reference sequence).

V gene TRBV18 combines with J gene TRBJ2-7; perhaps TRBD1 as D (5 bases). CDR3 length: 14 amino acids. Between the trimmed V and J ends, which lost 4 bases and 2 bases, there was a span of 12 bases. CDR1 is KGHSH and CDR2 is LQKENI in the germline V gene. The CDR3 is CASSQSRATYEQYF. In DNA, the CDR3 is TGTGCCAGCTCACAATCCAGGGCTACCTACGAGCAGTACTTC.

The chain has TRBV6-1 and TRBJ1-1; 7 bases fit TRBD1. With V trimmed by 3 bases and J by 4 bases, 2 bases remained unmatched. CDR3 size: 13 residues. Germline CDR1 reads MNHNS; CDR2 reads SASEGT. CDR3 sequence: CASSETGPTEAFF. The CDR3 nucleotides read TGTGCCAGCAGTGAGACAGGGCCCACTGAAGCTTTCTTT.

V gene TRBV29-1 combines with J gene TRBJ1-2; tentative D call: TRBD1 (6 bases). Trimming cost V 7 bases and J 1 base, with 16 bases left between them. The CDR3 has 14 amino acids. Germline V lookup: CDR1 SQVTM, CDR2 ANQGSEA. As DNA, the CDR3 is TGCAGCGCTGCGGAACAGGGAAATAACTATGGCTACACCTTC. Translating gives CSAAEQGNNYGYTF.

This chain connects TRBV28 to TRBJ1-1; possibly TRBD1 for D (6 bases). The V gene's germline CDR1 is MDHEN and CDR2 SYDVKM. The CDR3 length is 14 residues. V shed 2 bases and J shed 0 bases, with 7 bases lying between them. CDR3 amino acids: CASSLQGMNTEAFF. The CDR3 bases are TGTGCCAGCAGTTTACAGGGGATGAACACTGAAGCTTTCTTT.

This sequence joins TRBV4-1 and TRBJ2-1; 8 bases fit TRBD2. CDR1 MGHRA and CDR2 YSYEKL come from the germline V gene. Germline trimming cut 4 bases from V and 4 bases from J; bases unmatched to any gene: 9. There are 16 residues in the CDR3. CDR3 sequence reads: CASSPGTSGGYNEQFF. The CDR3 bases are TGCGCCAGCAGCCCCGGGACTAGTGGAGGTTACAATGAGCAGTTCTTC.